The 26 T cell receptor beta chains reported below all come from one sample, sequenced in a study of shared clonotypes between healthy human individuals. Only in-frame clones appear in the TCRdb table, and some are missing; sequencing was by immunoSEQ multiplex PCR. The sample has a few hundred thousand clones, approximately 65% seen once. Source material: memory CD4+ T cells sorted from blood. Subset denoted: CD45RA-negative fraction. The receptors come from a man between 25 and 39 years old in good health.

In its sample, this clone was seen once. This chain links TRBV6-6 with TRBJ2-2; 7 bases align to TRBD1. Germline CDR1 is MNHNY and CDR2 is SVGAGI (reference sequence). Trimming took 6 bases from V and 6 from J; bases not matched to a gene: 10. The CDR3 contains 15 residues. The CDR3 sequence: CASRDRDRIAGELFF. CDR3 DNA sequence: TGTGCCAGCAGGGACCGGGACAGAATAGCCGGGGAGCTGTTTTTT.

This CDR3 is CSAAGLAGPNTGELFF. CDR3 DNA sequence: TGCAGCGCGGCGGGACTAGCGGGACCGAACACCGGGGAGCTGTTTTTT. V is TRBV29-1 and J is TRBJ2-2, with TRBD2 matching over 13 bases. Germline assignment: CDR1 SQVTM and CDR2 ANQGSEA. V dropped 7 bases and J dropped 0; count of bases not matched to a gene: 5. The CDR3 has 16 residues.

The chain uses TRBV7-2 and TRBJ2-1, with TRBD2 matching over 7 bases. Germline V gives CDR1 SGHTA, CDR2 FQGNSA. This CDR3 is built from 16 residues. V lost 5 bases, J lost 2 bases, and 9 bases stayed unmatched. CDR3 sequence (DNA): TGTGCCAGCAGCCCCGGGGGGTTTAGCGCCTACAATGAGCAGTTCTTC. Translated: CASSPGGFSAYNEQFF.

This clone was counted between two and nine times. V is TRBV19 and J is TRBJ1-1, with D hard to call. V was shortened by 6 bases and J by 1 base, with 6 bases between the two germline ends. Germline V gene sequence: CDR1 LNHDA, CDR2 SQIVND (reference sequence). CDR3 size: 12 residues. The CDR3 region has the DNA TGTGCCAGTAGACCGGGGAACACTGAAGCTTTCTTT. This translates into CASRPGNTEAFF.

This sequence joins TRBV4-3 and TRBJ1-2; D is possibly TRBD1 (6 bases). Germline V gene lookup returns CDR1 LGHNA and CDR2 YSLEER. Trimming took 3 bases from V and 8 from J, leaving 16 bases between them. This CDR3 is built from 14 residues. CDR3 nucleotide sequence: TGCGCCAGCAGCCACGAGAGACAGGATGGGGGCTACACCTTC. Translating gives CASSHERQDGGYTF.

This clone has only a few counts. V and J are TRBV6-1 and TRBJ2-5; D may be TRBD2 (5 bases). The V end was cut by 5 bases, the J end by 2 bases, with 15 bases between. CDR3 length equals 15 residues. CDR1 and CDR2 from the germline V gene are MNHNS and SASEGT. CDR3 DNA sequence: TGTGCCAGCAGTCCGAGGGTGGGCTCTCAAGAGACCCAGTACTTC. This gives the protein CASSPRVGSQETQYF.

The chain couples TRBV10-3 to TRBJ2-7, with D possibly TRBD1 on 6 matching bases. The CDR3 sequence is 14 residues long. With 6 bases removed from V and 2 bases from J, the gap between germline ends came to 14 bases. CDR1 and CDR2 from the germline V gene are ENHRY and SYGVKD. This chain's CDR3 is CAIRETGQTYEQYF. The DNA of the CDR3 is TGTGCCATCAGGGAGACAGGCCAAACCTACGAGCAGTACTTC.

This chain uses TRBV10-2 with TRBJ2-3, with D maybe TRBD1 (5 bases). V lost 8 bases, J lost 2 bases, and 5 bases lay in between. This CDR3 comprises 11 residues. Germline V lookup: CDR1 WSHSY, CDR2 SAAADI. CDR3 nucleotides: TGCGCCAGCGGGGCCACAGATACGCAGTATTTT. Its protein is CASGATDTQYF.

The chain combines TRBV11-2 with TRBJ2-3; tentatively, D is TRBD2 (6 bases). Germline V gene data show CDR1 as SGHAT and CDR2 as FQNNGV. The germline V and J ends were trimmed by 4 bases and 1 base, with 15 bases remaining between them. The CDR3 spans 16 residues. The CDR3 DNA is TGTGCCAGCAGCTCTACCCTAGCGAGACGCACAGATACGCAGTATTTT. Its translation: CASSSTLARRTDTQYF.

This clone was found many times. The genes are TRBV6-1 and TRBJ2-1; 10 nucleotides align to TRBD2. Unmatched junction bases numbered 7, after V lost 6 bases and J lost 8 bases. The CDR3 is made up of 14 amino acids. Germline CDR1 reads MNHNS; CDR2 reads SASEGT. CDR3 nucleotides: TGTGCCAGCAGGGGACTAGCGATTCGGGATGAGCAGTTCTTC. Encoded protein: CASRGLAIRDEQFF.

The V gene is TRBV2, the J gene TRBJ2-2; D is perhaps TRBD2 (6 bases). The CDR3 runs 15 residues. The germline CDR1 and CDR2 sequences are SNHLY and FYNNEI. With 3 bases removed from V and 4 bases from J, the gap between germline ends came to 12 bases. The CDR3 sequence: CASSDEGGGTGELFF. In nucleotides, the CDR3 is TGTGCCAGCAGTGACGAGGGAGGCGGCACCGGGGAGCTGTTTTTT.

V is TRBV18 and J is TRBJ2-1; 8 nucleotides agree with TRBD2. Trimming took 8 bases from V and 3 from J; bases not matched to a gene: 9. This CDR3 spans 15 amino acids. Germline CDR1 and CDR2: KGHSH and LQKENI. The CDR3 is CASTHVGLGYNEQFF. CDR3 in DNA: TGTGCCAGCACTCACGTGGGACTAGGCTACAATGAGCAGTTCTTC.

The CDR3, as DNA: TGTGCCAGCAGTGCCGGGACTTATTCCTACGAGCAGTACTTC. Protein product: CASSAGTYSYEQYF. The chain links TRBV2 to TRBJ2-7, with D perhaps TRBD2 (6 bases). Trimming stripped 4 bases from V and 1 base from J, with 11 bases between. The CDR3 is 14 residues long. CDR1 and CDR2 (germline): SNHLY, FYNNEI.

The gene calls are TRBV7-3 and TRBJ1-1; 7 positions match TRBD1. Unmatched junction bases numbered 7, after V lost 5 bases and J lost 7 bases. This CDR3 has 13 amino acids. Per the germline V gene, CDR1 is SGHTA and CDR2 is FQGTGA. The chain's CDR3 is CASSRDRVGEAFF. The CDR3 coding sequence is TGTGCCAGCAGCAGAGACAGGGTAGGTGAAGCTTTCTTT.

V gene TRBV9 combines with J gene TRBJ2-2; 12 nucleotides line up with TRBD1. Germline CDR1 SGDLS, CDR2 YYNGEE. V shed 0 bases and J 4 bases; nucleotides not matched to a gene: 7. This CDR3 region has 18 residues. Here the CDR3 DNA reads TGTGCCAGCAGCGTAGGGGACAGGGGGCCCCTGGGCACCGGGGAGCTGTTTTTT. Amino acid sequence: CASSVGDRGPLGTGELFF. Combining the CDR3 with reference TRBV9 and TRBJ2-2 gives the whole variable domain DSGVTQTPKHLITATGQRVTLRCSPRSGDLSVYWYQQSLDQGLQFLIQYYNGEERAKGNILERFSAQQFPDLHSELNLSSLELGDSALYFCASSVGDRGPLGTGELFFGEGSRLTVL.

This chain connects TRBV6-4 to TRBJ2-2, with D maybe TRBD1 (7 bases). Trimming stripped 6 bases from V and 6 bases from J, with 17 bases between. Germline V lookup: CDR1 MRHNA, CDR2 SNTAGT. This CDR3 comprises 15 residues. In DNA form, the CDR3 reads TGTGCCAGCAGAAAGACAGGGACTCTACCCGGGGAGCTGTTTTTT. This translates into CASRKTGTLPGELFF.

This chain joins TRBV10-1 and TRBJ2-2, with TRBD1 identical over 7 bases. Germline CDR1 is WNHNN and CDR2 is SYGVQD (reference sequence). The CDR3 contains 14 residues. Trimming cost V 4 bases and J 4 bases; bases outside gene matches: 3. Written as DNA, the CDR3 is TGCGCCAGCAGTGTGGCAGGGGGCACCGGGGAGCTGTTTTTT. As protein: CASSVAGGTGELFF.

The count of this clone is one. CDR3 protein: CASSPGLAGAVQYF. The DNA for the CDR3 is TGTGCCAGCAGCCCAGGACTAGCGGGAGCGGTTCAGTACTTC. The J gene is TRBJ2-7, the V gene TRBV7-2, with 13 bases fitting TRBD2. With V trimmed by 5 bases and J by 10 bases, 8 bases remained unmatched. Germline CDR1 reads SGHTA; CDR2 reads FQGNSA. This CDR3 has 14 residues.

This clone has only a few counts. The V call is TRBV12-1, the J call TRBJ1-5; the table's D call TRBD1 went unverified against the DNA. TRBV12-1 is a pseudogene. The CDR3 has 14 amino acids. CDR3 coding DNA: TGTGCCAGCAGCTTTGACAGGTCCAATCAGCCCCAGCATTTT. As protein: CASSFDRSNQPQHF.

This clone was found many times. The chain links TRBV6-1 to TRBJ1-1; D is ambiguous. Germline V gene lookup returns CDR1 MNHNS and CDR2 SASEGT. The CDR3 consists of 13 residues. V lost 4 bases and J lost 1, with 7 bases in between. Written as DNA, the CDR3 is TGTGCCAGCAGTGGACTTAGGAACACTGAAGCTTTCTTT. Its translation is CASSGLRNTEAFF.

This clone has a handful of counts. The V gene is TRBV30, the J gene TRBJ2-6; possible D gene TRBD1, 5 bases. The CDR3 loop spans 14 amino acids. The V gene lost 7 bases and the J gene lost 0 bases, with 10 bases spanning the gap. CDR1 and CDR2 (germline): GTSNPN, SVGIG (reference sequence). This chain's CDR3 is CAFNRISGANVLTF. In DNA, the CDR3 is TGTGCCTTTAACAGGATCTCTGGGGCCAACGTCCTGACTTTC.

This clone occurred many times. The V call is TRBV14, the J call TRBJ2-2, with D possibly being TRBD1 (7 bases). This CDR3 is built from 16 residues. Germline CDR1 SGHDN, CDR2 FVKESK. Trimming pared 3 bases from V and 4 bases from J, leaving 15 bases between. The CDR3 DNA reads as TGTGCCAGCAGCCACAGGGGGGTAATTGGCACCGGGGAGCTGTTTTTT. Translating it yields CASSHRGVIGTGELFF.

This clone was picked up one time. The V gene is TRBV7-8, the J gene TRBJ1-4, with D perhaps matching TRBD1 (5 bases). Trimming shortened V by 5 bases and J by 4 bases, and 17 bases separated the two germline ends. This CDR3 contains 16 residues. Per the germline V gene, CDR1 is SGHVS and CDR2 is FQNEAQ. CDR3 sequence: CASSLPTGTINEKLFF. The CDR3 DNA sequence: TGTGCCAGCAGCCTCCCTACCGGGACTATTAATGAAAAACTGTTTTTT.

The gene calls are TRBV6-5 and TRBJ2-3, with a possible D match to TRBD2 (6 bases). V lost 7 bases and J 4 bases, leaving 18 bases between the germline ends. There are 15 residues in the CDR3. Per germline, CDR1 MNHEY and CDR2 SVGAGI. As DNA, the CDR3 is TGTGCCAGCAAGCCTCAGGGTACGGGGGCAGATACGCAGTATTTT. This gives the protein CASKPQGTGADTQYF.

This clone was picked up a small number of times. This sequence joins TRBV6-1 and TRBJ2-1, with 7 positions matching TRBD2. This CDR3 is built from 18 residues. Germline-derived CDR1 and CDR2 are MNHNS and SASEGT. Germline trimming cut 2 bases from V and 3 bases from J; bases unmatched to any gene: 13. CDR3 DNA: TGTGCCAGCAGTGAACGTTTTACTGGGCTAGCGGTCTACAATGAGCAGTTCTTC. It specifies CASSERFTGLAVYNEQFF.

CDR3 coding DNA: TGTGCCAGCAGGCATGGACAGGGGAGGGGTACCTACGAGCAGTACTTC. Its protein product is CASRHGQGRGTYEQYF. The V and J genes are TRBV2 and TRBJ2-7; 9 positions match TRBD1. The CDR3 length is 16 residues. Germline V gene sequence: CDR1 SNHLY, CDR2 FYNNEI. Trimming at V came to 6 bases and at J to 2 bases, leaving 11 bases not matched to a gene. Combining the CDR3 with reference TRBV2 and TRBJ2-7 gives the whole variable domain EPEVTQTPSHQVTQMGQEVILRCVPISNHLYFYWYRQILGQKVEFLVSFYNNEISEKSEIFDDQFSVERPDGSNFTLKIRSTKLEDSAMYFCASRHGQGRGTYEQYFGPGTRLTVT.